A few counts support the clone carrying this TCR beta chain. The CDR3 spans 14 residues. V shed 1 base and J shed 3 bases, with 10 bases lying between them. The germline V gene has CDR1 SEHNR and CDR2 FQNEAQ (reference sequence). TCRdb re-called the 5' RACE reads with MiXCR, one entry per CDR3 protein. The sample consists of more than 75,000 distinct CDR3 sequences, about 8.2% of them appearing once. The source of the sample is a study of T cells after yellow fever vaccination. Study results and caveats: Abundant clonotypes from the bulk population could have been carried over as contaminants into FACS-sorted repertoires. Most primary-vaccination clones reappeared after the booster (around 95% CD4, 75% to 90% CD8).

The source material was CD8+ T cells not binding an NS4B(214-222) dextramer, sorted from PBMCs, sampled less than 18 days after the first yellow fever vaccination. The chain combines TRBV7-9 with TRBJ2-7, with a weak D call TRBD1 (5 bases). The TCR originated in a man between 18 and 35 years old who received the YFV17D yellow fever vaccine. The CDR3 bases are TGTGCCAGCAGCTTAGTAGGGGCCGACTACGAGCAGTACTTC. Translated, it gives CASSLVGADYEQYF. The full variable domain, in which reference TRBV7-9 and TRBJ2-7 provide the parts outside the CDR3, is DTGVSQNPRHKITKRGQNVTFRCDPISEHNRLYWYRQTLGQGPEFLTYFQNEAQLEKSRLLSDRFSAERPKGSFSTLEIQRTEQGDSAMYLCASSLVGADYEQYFGPGTRLTVT.